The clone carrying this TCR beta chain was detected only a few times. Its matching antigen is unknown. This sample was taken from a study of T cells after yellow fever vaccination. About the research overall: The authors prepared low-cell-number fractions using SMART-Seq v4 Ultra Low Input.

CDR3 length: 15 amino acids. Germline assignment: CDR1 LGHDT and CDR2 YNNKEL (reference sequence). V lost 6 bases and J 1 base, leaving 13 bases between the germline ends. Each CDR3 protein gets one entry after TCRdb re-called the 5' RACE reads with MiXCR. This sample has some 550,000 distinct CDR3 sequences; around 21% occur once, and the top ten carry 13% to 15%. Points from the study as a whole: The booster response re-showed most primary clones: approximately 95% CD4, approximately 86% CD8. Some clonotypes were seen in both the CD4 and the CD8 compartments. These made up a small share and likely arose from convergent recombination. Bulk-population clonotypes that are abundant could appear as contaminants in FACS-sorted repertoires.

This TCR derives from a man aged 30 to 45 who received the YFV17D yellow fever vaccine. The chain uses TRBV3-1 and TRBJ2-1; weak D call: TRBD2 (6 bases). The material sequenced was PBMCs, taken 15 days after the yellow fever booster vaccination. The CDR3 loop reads CASRLGLLSYNEQFF. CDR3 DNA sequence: TGTGCCAGCAGACTGGGACTTCTATCCTACAATGAGCAGTTCTTC.